This TCR beta chain was observed in a study of immune cell composition in non-small cell lung cancer. As regards this clone: Antigen specificity is unknown.

Study results and limitations: Squamous carcinomas (roughly 80%) more often had tumour-associated clones >0.5% than adenocarcinomas (around 33%). Lung adenocarcinomas had lower top 10 clone scores and clonality than squamous tumours. Tumour TCR-beta clonality showed no significant link to smoking pack-years.

Profiling relied on immunoSEQ multiplex PCR, and the TCRdb table lists in-frame clones only, not all of them. Of roughly 4,200 clones detected, over 65% appear once; the ten largest clones hold approximately 29%. Germline V gene sequence: CDR1 SGHAT, CDR2 FQDESV (reference sequence). The CDR3 runs 15 residues. V was clipped by 6 bases and J by 7 bases; unmatched bases: 10. DNA was extracted from unsorted cell suspensions stored frozen. The chain combines TRBV11-1 with TRBJ2-2, with TRBD2 matching 8 bases. Sequencing was carried out using lung tumor tissue. This receptor was obtained from a human donor with non-small cell lung cancer. This chain's CDR3 is CASRRGAGVDGELFF. For the CDR3, the DNA is TGTGCCAGCAGGAGGGGAGCGGGAGTGGACGGGGAGCTGTTTTTT.